This TCR beta chain emerged from a study of cytomegalovirus exposure and HLA in healthy donors. The CDR3 extends over 11 amino acids. V lost 5 bases and J lost 13; bases outside the gene matches: 3. Germline values: CDR1 MDHEN, CDR2 SYDVKM. Assay used: immunoSEQ multiplex PCR; TCRdb lists only in-frame clones, some missing. The data hold 200,000 to 250,000 clones, with over 80% observed a single time. The chain carries TRBV28 and TRBJ2-1, with 9 positions matching TRBD1. The receptor was isolated from a woman aged 25 to 39 in good health and CMV-seropositive. The sequencing input was PBMCs. For the CDR3, the DNA is TGTGCCAGCAGTCCGGGACAGGGACAGTTCTTC. Translation gives CASSPGQGQFF.